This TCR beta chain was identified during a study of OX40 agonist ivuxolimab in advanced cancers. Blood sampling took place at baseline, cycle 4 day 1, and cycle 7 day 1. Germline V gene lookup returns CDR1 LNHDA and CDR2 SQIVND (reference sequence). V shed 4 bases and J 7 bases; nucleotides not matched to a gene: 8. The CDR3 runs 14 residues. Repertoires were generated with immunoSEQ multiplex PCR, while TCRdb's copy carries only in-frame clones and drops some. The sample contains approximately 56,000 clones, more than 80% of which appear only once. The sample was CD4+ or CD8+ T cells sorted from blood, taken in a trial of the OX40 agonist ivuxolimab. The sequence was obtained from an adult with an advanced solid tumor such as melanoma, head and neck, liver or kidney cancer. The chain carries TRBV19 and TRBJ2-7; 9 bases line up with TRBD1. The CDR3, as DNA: TGTGCCAGTAGTAGGATGGACAGGGGCGGAGAGCAGTACTTC. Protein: CASSRMDRGGEQYF.